One and the same sample provided the 13 T cell receptor beta chains below, sequenced in a study of cytomegalovirus exposure and HLA in healthy donors. The PCR was carried out with 60 Vbeta primers and 13 Jbeta primers. TCRdb's table, derived via immunoSEQ multiplex PCR, lists solely in-frame clones and lacks some. Altogether about 93,000 clones are present, 82% being singletons, with the ten largest covering approximately 3.6%. The specimen was PBMCs. The receptors stem from a man aged 45-65 years in good health and CMV-seronegative.

This clone was detected only a few times. The chain carries TRBV4-1 and TRBJ2-7, with a tentative D call TRBD1 (6 bases). The ends were cut back, 4 bases at V and 4 bases at J, with 20 bases in the middle. This CDR3 has 16 amino acids. CDR1 is MGHRA, CDR2 YSYEKL, per germline. The CDR3 is CASSREGGGSTYEQYF. In nucleotides, the CDR3 is TGCGCCAGCAGCCGTGAAGGGGGTGGCTCAACTTACGAGCAGTACTTC.

The sample holds one count of this clone. The chain couples TRBV14 to TRBJ2-3; D is unresolved. The V and J ends lost 1 base and 0 bases respectively, with 11 bases between them. The V gene's germline CDR1 is SGHDN and CDR2 FVKESK. This CDR3 is built from 16 residues. The CDR3, as DNA: TGTGCCAGCAGCCAAGCGGGTGCGGCTAGCACAGATACGCAGTATTTT. It specifies CASSQAGAASTDTQYF.

The chain's CDR3 is CASTTPEGTNLASGNTIYF. The CDR3 coding sequence is TGTGCCAGCACCACCCCTGAGGGTACCAATCTCGCCTCTGGAAACACCATATATTTT. The V gene is TRBV21-1, the J gene TRBJ1-3. TRBV21-1 is a known pseudogene. This CDR3 region has 19 residues.

This clone has just a few counts. The CDR3 sequence is CASSPKRGIAGSDTQYF. In DNA form, the CDR3 reads TGTGCCAGCAGCCCCAAAAGGGGGATAGCGGGGTCAGATACGCAGTATTTT. The chain links TRBV28 to TRBJ2-3; the match to TRBD2 covers 8 bases. The CDR3 length is 17 residues. The ends lost 6 bases at V and 4 bases at J; junction bases unmatched: 15. CDR1 MDHEN and CDR2 SYDVKM come from the germline V gene.

This chain joins TRBV7-2 and TRBJ2-3; D uncertain. The germline V and J ends were trimmed by 2 bases and 1 base, with 13 bases remaining between them. Germline-derived CDR1 and CDR2 are SGHTA and FQGNSA. The CDR3 has 16 amino acids. The CDR3 sequence: CASSLYSSGGTDTQYF. The DNA of the CDR3 is TGTGCCAGCAGCTTATATTCGAGTGGAGGCACAGATACGCAGTATTTT.

The chain has TRBV29-1 and TRBJ2-5, with 14 bases aligning to TRBD2. The J call may be wrong; the DNA end is better matched by TRBJ2-7. This CDR3 comprises 19 residues. CDR1 is SQVTM, CDR2 ANQGSEA, per germline. As DNA, the CDR3 is TGCAGCGTTGAAGATAGGGGGACTAGCGGGAGATGGGGCAAGTTCGAGCAGTACTTC. It codes for CSVEDRGTSGRWGKFEQYF.

The chain is built from TRBV4-3 and TRBJ1-5; D not certain. The CDR3 has 18 residues. The ends were cut back, 1 base at V and 1 base at J, with 17 bases in the middle. The germline V gene encodes CDR1 LGHNA and CDR2 YSLEER. CDR3 protein: CASSQGPLSRSSNQPQHF. The DNA for the CDR3 is TGCGCCAGCAGCCAAGGCCCCTTGTCCCGGTCGAGCAATCAGCCCCAGCATTTT.

This sequence joins TRBV5-1 and TRBJ2-5, with 10 bases identical to TRBD1. This CDR3 has 16 amino acids. The V and J ends lost 5 bases and 5 bases, in that order; junction bases with no gene match: 12. CDR1 is SGHRS and CDR2 is YFSETQ in the germline V gene. The CDR3 spells CASRSRQGAFWETQYF. The DNA for the CDR3 is TGCGCCAGCAGAAGCCGACAGGGGGCTTTTTGGGAGACCCAGTACTTC.

The chain has TRBV18 and TRBJ1-1; D gene unclear. The length of the CDR3 is 13 residues. CDR1 is KGHSH and CDR2 is LQKENI in the germline V gene. The V end was cut by 6 bases, the J end by 5 bases, with 13 bases between. For the CDR3, the DNA is TGTGCCAGCTCCGGAGGGTATCAGACTGAAGCTTTCTTT. It yields the protein CASSGGYQTEAFF.

The chain employs TRBV18 and TRBJ2-7; 7 nucleotides agree with TRBD2. The CDR3 extends over 17 amino acids. J gave up 2 bases and V 6 bases, and 16 bases lay outside the gene matches. CDR1 is KGHSH, CDR2 LQKENI, per germline. DNA for the CDR3: TGTGCCAGCTCTCGAACCGGGGATAGCGGGTTCGCCTACGAGCAGTACTTC. It specifies CASSRTGDSGFAYEQYF.

V gene TRBV18 combines with J gene TRBJ2-6; D may be TRBD1 (5 bases). The V end was cut by 0 bases, the J end by 0 bases, with 6 bases between. Germline V gives CDR1 KGHSH, CDR2 LQKENI. The CDR3 covers 16 residues. In DNA, the CDR3 is TGTGCCAGCTCACCACCCACAGGCTCTGGGGCCAACGTCCTGACTTTC. The encoded protein is CASSPPTGSGANVLTF.

The CDR3 DNA follows: TGTGCCAGCAGTGAAAGGGCAGGCGGGGGCTCTGGAAACACCATATATTTT. It encodes CASSERAGGGSGNTIYF. V is TRBV6-1 and J is TRBJ1-3; D perhaps matches TRBD1 (5 bases). The V gene's germline CDR1 is MNHNS and CDR2 SASEGT. Trimming shortened V by 2 bases and J by 0 bases, and 14 bases separated the two germline ends. This CDR3 has 17 residues.

CDR3 region: CASSYGTGVSYEQYF. CDR3 DNA: TGTGCCAGCAGTTACGGGACAGGGGTATCCTACGAGCAGTACTTC. The V call is TRBV6-5, the J call TRBJ2-7; TRBD1 matches 10 bases. Germline CDR1 MNHEY, CDR2 SVGAGI. J gave up 1 base and V 2 bases, and 2 bases lay outside the gene matches. The CDR3 spans 15 residues.